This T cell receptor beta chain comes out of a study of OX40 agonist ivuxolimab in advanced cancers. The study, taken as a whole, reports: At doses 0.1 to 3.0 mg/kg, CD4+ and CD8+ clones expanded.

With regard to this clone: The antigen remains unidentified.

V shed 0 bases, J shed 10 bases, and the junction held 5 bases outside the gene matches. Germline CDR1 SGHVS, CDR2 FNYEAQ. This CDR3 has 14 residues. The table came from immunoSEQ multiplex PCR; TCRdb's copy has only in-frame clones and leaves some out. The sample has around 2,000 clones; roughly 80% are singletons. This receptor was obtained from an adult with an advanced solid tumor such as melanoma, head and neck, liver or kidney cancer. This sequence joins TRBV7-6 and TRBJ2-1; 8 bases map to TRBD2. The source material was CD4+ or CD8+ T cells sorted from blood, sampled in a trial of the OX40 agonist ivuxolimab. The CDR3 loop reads CASSLAGSGMEQFF. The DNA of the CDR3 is TGTGCCAGCAGCTTAGCCGGTAGCGGGATGGAGCAGTTCTTC.